This T cell receptor beta chain is drawn from a study of vaccination effects on CD4 cells after COVID-19. This CDR3 contains 14 residues. The ends lost 5 bases at V and 11 bases at J; junction bases unmatched: 14. Germline CDR1 and CDR2: MNHNY and SVGAGI (reference sequence). Sequencing was preceded by expansion of antigen-specific CD4+ T cells with viral peptide pools in the ViraFEST assay. At the end of more than 8 days of culture, CD4+ T cells were isolated. Vaccinated recipients, who were negative for nucleocapsid antibodies, had no history of SARS-CoV-2 infection. Cultivation was performed at two million PBMC per well with 8 to 10 IU/ml IL-2 and 9.5 to 10 ug/ml peptides added. Half-medium exchanges with IL-2 medium took place on days 3 and 7. Findings of the study overall: From healthy vaccinees, only 1 of 255 vaccine-induced clones also reacted to common cold coronaviruses. Marked clonal contraction was seen late after vaccination (in both infection- and vaccine-induced clones).

This table comes from immunoSEQ multiplex PCR, and its TCRdb copy is limited to in-frame clones, with some not included. This repertoire shows about 73,000 clones, 78% found once; its top ten account for under 12%. As concerns this clone: Its target is not known.

Specimen: CD4+ T cells from PBMCs cultured with SARS-CoV-2 spike peptides, collected before COVID-19 vaccination. V is TRBV6-6 and J is TRBJ1-1, with 7 bases lining up with TRBD1. The sequence was collected from a human donor who received a COVID-19 vaccine. The CDR3 sequence is CASSDTGAPKGAFF. The CDR3, as DNA: TGTGCCAGCAGTGACACAGGGGCCCCGAAGGGGGCTTTCTTT.